A single sample gave rise to the 10 T cell receptor beta chains below, sequenced in a study of cytomegalovirus exposure and HLA in healthy donors. The study ran its PCR with 60 Vbeta and 13 Jbeta primers. Sequencing used immunoSEQ multiplex PCR; TCRdb keeps in-frame clones, though not all of them. The data show more than 95,000 clones, with 78% seen just once and 11% held by the top ten. What was sequenced was PBMCs. The receptors derive from a man younger than 45 in good health and CMV-seropositive.

Regarding this clone: Other DNA sequences in the same sample also yield this CDR3. The chain recombines TRBV5-1 with TRBJ1-1, with a tentative D call TRBD1 (5 bases). V shed 2 bases and J shed 0 bases, with 11 bases lying between them. The CDR3 consists of 15 residues. CDR1 SGHRS and CDR2 YFSETQ come from the germline V gene. The CDR3 is CASSLAGGMNTEAFF. CDR3 bases: TGCGCCAGCAGCTTAGCCGGGGGGATGAACACTGAAGCTTTCTTT.

The chain carries TRBV6-1 and TRBJ2-7, with TRBD2 identical over 11 bases. V trimming: 0 bases; J trimming: 2 bases; junction bases outside the gene matches: 3. This CDR3 is built from 16 residues. CDR1 is MNHNS and CDR2 is SASEGT in the germline V gene. In nucleotides, the CDR3 is TGTGCCAGCAGTGAAGCGGGACTAGCGGTCCCCTACGAGCAGTACTTC. This encodes CASSEAGLAVPYEQYF.

V usage is TRBV9 and J usage is TRBJ2-3; 10 nucleotides line up with TRBD2. The CDR3 spans 17 residues. V lost 4 bases, J lost 0 bases, and 8 bases stayed unmatched. CDR1 SGDLS and CDR2 YYNGEE come from the germline V gene. The DNA of the CDR3 is TGTGCCAGCAGCTCCGGGGGACTAGCGTCTAGCACAGATACGCAGTATTTT. It specifies CASSSGGLASSTDTQYF.

This clone was counted a single time. The chain joins TRBV2 to TRBJ2-7, with 11 bases fitting TRBD1. Trimming cost V 5 bases and J 6 bases; bases outside gene matches: 9. Germline V lookup: CDR1 SNHLY, CDR2 FYNNEI. The CDR3 has 15 residues. CDR3 DNA: TGTGCCAGCAGTCCCTTAGGACAGGGGGCGGGCGAGCAGTACTTC. Protein: CASSPLGQGAGEQYF.

This clone was counted a single time. This rearrangement joins TRBV28 to TRBJ2-4; 7 bases fit TRBD1. Trimming cost V 4 bases and J 1 base; bases outside gene matches: 4. CDR3 size: 15 residues. Germline V gives CDR1 MDHEN, CDR2 SYDVKM. In nucleotides, the CDR3 is TGTGCCAGCAGTTCGACAGGGATTGCCAAAAACATTCAGTACTTC. This gives the protein CASSSTGIAKNIQYF.

This chain links TRBV19 with TRBJ1-3, with D possibly TRBD1 on 6 matching bases. The CDR3 runs to 14 residues. V lost 4 bases and J 4 bases, leaving 11 bases between the germline ends. Germline values: CDR1 LNHDA, CDR2 SQIVND (reference sequence). This CDR3 is CASSTTGGGNTIYF. In DNA, the CDR3 is TGTGCCAGTAGTACGACAGGAGGAGGAAACACCATATATTTT.

CDR3 region: CASSRDRRYGYTF. CDR3 bases: TGTGCCAGCAGCCGGGACAGGCGGTATGGCTACACCTTC. The chain uses TRBV7-2 and TRBJ1-2, with 8 bases identical to TRBD1. CDR1 is SGHTA, CDR2 FQGNSA, per germline. This CDR3 is 13 amino acids long. The V segment lost 5 bases and the J segment 5 bases; nucleotides outside the gene matches: 4.

V usage is TRBV19 and J usage is TRBJ2-7; D may be TRBD2 (6 bases). Germline lookup yields CDR1 LNHDA and CDR2 SQIVND (reference sequence). The CDR3 extends over 15 amino acids. The V and J ends lost 3 bases and 4 bases respectively, with 16 bases between them. CDR3 bases: TGTGCCAGTAGTATTCGTTGGGGGGATCTTTACGAGCAGTACTTC. The encoded protein is CASSIRWGDLYEQYF.

This clone was observed once. The V gene is TRBV30, the J gene TRBJ2-3; 8 nucleotides agree with TRBD1. Germline CDR1 GTSNPN, CDR2 SVGIG (reference sequence). The V and J ends lost 8 bases and 6 bases, in that order; junction bases with no gene match: 16. The CDR3 consists of 15 residues. The CDR3 DNA sequence: TGTGCCCAAACACTGTCAGGGGGCGGTTTGGATACGCAGTATTTT. Amino acids: CAQTLSGGGLDTQYF.

The V gene is TRBV5-6, the J gene TRBJ1-2; D possibly corresponds to TRBD1 (6 bases). The CDR3 has 14 amino acids. V was shortened by 6 bases and J by 6 bases, with 18 bases between the two germline ends. Germline assignment: CDR1 SGHDT and CDR2 YYEEEE. The CDR3 DNA follows: TGTGCCAGCATTCCCTCGGGGGGCAGGAATGGCTACACCTTC. Amino acids: CASIPSGGRNGYTF.